This TCR beta chain was captured by sequencing in a study of circulating and synovial CD4+ cells in juvenile arthritis. Notes on the study in general: T cell genome counts differed by at least an order of magnitude between CPL and CD4 samples. Measured synovium overlap likely understates the true shared repertoire. Diversity here was lower than in bulk blood CD4 cells.

The repertoire was sequenced with immunoSEQ multiplex PCR; TCRdb's copy has only in-frame clones and lacks some. The table includes about 36,000 clones, approximately 93% detected once. Germline V gene sequence: CDR1 MNHEY, CDR2 SMNVEV (reference sequence). The CDR3 has 16 amino acids. Losses at the gene ends were 8 bases for V and 1 base for J; bases not matched to a gene: 13. On this clone: Its antigen is not known.

Sequenced material: CD4+ T cells from blood. The receptor's source is a human donor with juvenile idiopathic arthritis. The chain combines TRBV27 with TRBJ2-5, with TRBD2 identical over 7 bases. CDR3 protein: CASSRRGKTTQETQYF. The CDR3 DNA follows: TGTGCCAGCTCCAGGCGGGGGAAAACCACCCAAGAGACCCAGTACTTC.